This T cell receptor (beta chain) was obtained from a study of T cells in Graves' hyperthyroidism and ophthalmopathy. This CDR3 region has 17 residues. Germline CDR1 is MNHEY and CDR2 is SVGEGT. V was cut by 6 bases and J by 0 bases, with 18 bases left in between. Diagnosis of hyperthyroidism was new in patients aged 18 to 65, and its duration was under 2 months. PBMCs were sourced from more than 9 ml fresh peripheral blood. This clonotype has a count of ten or more. Its specificity is not known. Notes on the study in general: Ophthalmopathy was separated from stable hyperthyroidism by a 13 V-J model. It was a median 6.5 months before onset that the model predicted ophthalmopathy.

Amplified TCR beta CDR3 regions derived from RNA transcripts. The HTBI primer set served for first-round RT-PCR of the TCR CDR3. TCRdb analysed the multiplex PCR reads with MiXCR anew, one entry per CDR3 protein. This table holds 300,000 to 400,000 distinct CDR3 sequences, roughly an eighth found once. Sequenced sample: blood. This receptor was identified in a woman aged 18-29 years with Graves' hyperthyroidism. This sequence joins TRBV6-2 or TRBV6-3 and TRBJ1-5, with a tentative D call TRBD1 (5 bases). The chain's CDR3 is CASSRDGETYSNQPQHF. The CDR3, as DNA: TGTGCCAGCAGCCGGGACGGCGAGACCTATAGCAATCAGCCCCAGCATTTT.